This TCR beta chain was profiled in a study of T cell changes during pregnancy in multiple sclerosis. The germline gives CDR1 MNHNS, CDR2 SASEGT. This CDR3 has 16 residues. Trimming cost V 4 bases and J 4 bases; bases outside gene matches: 9. This clone is judged medium-sized. TCRdb's copy holds only in-frame clones and misses some; the assay was immunoSEQ multiplex PCR. The sample has tens of thousands of clones; 85% to 95% are singletons. The chain uses TRBV6-1 and TRBJ2-7; 11 nucleotides agree with TRBD1. The receptor was isolated from a female donor with multiple sclerosis, enrolled in a pregnancy study. The sequenced material came from peripheral blood. The CDR3 reads CASSVIPGQGVYEQYF. The CDR3, as DNA: TGTGCCAGCAGTGTCATACCGGGACAGGGGGTTTACGAGCAGTACTTC.